This T cell receptor beta chain was sequenced during a study of preoperative IRX-2 immunotherapy in early breast cancer. The table came from immunoSEQ multiplex PCR; TCRdb's copy has only in-frame clones and leaves some out. The table records around 57,000 clones, approximately 94% of them present only once. Regarding treatment: preoperative locoregional IRX-2 cytokine immunotherapy. Samples came from a phase Ib trial of preoperative locoregional IRX-2 cytokine immunotherapy. This CDR3 contains 14 residues. The germline gives CDR1 LNHDA, CDR2 SQIVND (reference sequence). Deletions cut 5 bases from V and 1 base from J, with 12 bases between.

This specimen was collected from a patient treated with IRX-2 immunotherapy. V gene TRBV19 combines with J gene TRBJ2-7; D may be TRBD1 (5 bases). This TCR came from a human donor with breast cancer. CDR3 coding DNA: TGTGCCAGTAGTTTCACGACAGATTCCTACGAGCAGTACTTC. Protein sequence: CASSFTTDSYEQYF.